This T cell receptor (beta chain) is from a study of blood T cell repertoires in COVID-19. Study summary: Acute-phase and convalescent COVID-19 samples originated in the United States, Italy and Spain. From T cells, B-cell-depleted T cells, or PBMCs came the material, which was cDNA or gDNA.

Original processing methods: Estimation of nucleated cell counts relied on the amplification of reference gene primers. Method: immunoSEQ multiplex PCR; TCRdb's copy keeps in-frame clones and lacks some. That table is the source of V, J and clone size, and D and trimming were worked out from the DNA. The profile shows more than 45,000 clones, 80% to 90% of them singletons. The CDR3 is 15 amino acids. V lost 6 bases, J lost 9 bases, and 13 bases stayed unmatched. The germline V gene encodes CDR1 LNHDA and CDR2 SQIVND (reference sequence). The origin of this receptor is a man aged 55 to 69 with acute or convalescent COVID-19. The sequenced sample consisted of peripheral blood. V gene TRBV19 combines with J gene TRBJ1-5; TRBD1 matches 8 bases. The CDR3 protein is CASSTGGMEPRPQHF. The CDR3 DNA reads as TGTGCCAGTAGCACAGGGGGGATGGAGCCGCGGCCCCAGCATTTT. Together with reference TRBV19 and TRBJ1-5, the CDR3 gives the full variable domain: DGGITQSPKYLFRKEGQNVTLSCEQNLNHDAMYWYRQDPGQGLRLIYYSQIVNDFQKGDIAEGYSVSREKKESFPLTVTSAQKNPTAFYLCASSTGGMEPRPQHFGDGTRLSIL.